The 32 T cell receptor beta chains given below trace back to one sample, sequenced in a study of shared clonotypes between healthy human individuals. Assay used: immunoSEQ multiplex PCR; TCRdb lists only in-frame clones, some missing. The sample contains around 2,100,000 clones, about 95% of which appear only once. Naive-designated CD8 cells lacked CD45RO, were positively enriched for CCR7, and omitted terminally differentiated effector memory CD45RA+ cells. The specimen sequenced was naive CD8+ T cells sorted from blood. The receptors originated from a man between 18 and 29 years old in good health.

This clone appeared a single time. CDR3 sequence (DNA): TGTGCCAGCAGCCAATCGTCGGATAATTCACCCCTCCACTTT. Translated: CASSQSSDNSPLHF. J is TRBJ1-6 and V is TRBV16; D gene uncertain. V gave up 0 bases and J gave up 5 bases, with 5 bases separating them. The CDR3 consists of 14 residues. The germline V gene encodes CDR1 KGHSY and CDR2 FQNENV. Full variable domain (missing parts from reference TRBV16 and TRBJ1-6): GEEVAQTPKHLVRGEGQKAKLYCAPIKGHSYVFWYQQVLKNEFKFLISFQNENVFDETGMPKERFSAKCLPNSPCSLEIQATKLEDSAVYFCASSQSSDNSPLHFGNGTRLTVT.

As for this clone: The sample has other DNA sequences that encode this CDR3 too. The CDR3 loop is CASSQEGQNTEAFF. The CDR3 DNA reads TGCGCCAGCAGCCAAGAGGGACAGAACACTGAAGCTTTCTTT. The chain uses TRBV4-1 and TRBJ1-1; D perhaps matches TRBD1 (6 bases). V gave up 0 bases and J gave up 1 base, with 6 bases separating them. CDR3 size: 14 residues. Germline V gene sequence: CDR1 MGHRA, CDR2 YSYEKL.

V is TRBV5-4 and J is TRBJ1-1, with 7 bases matching TRBD1. This CDR3 spans 16 amino acids. Germline trimming cut 0 bases from V and 4 bases from J; bases unmatched to any gene: 9. The germline V gene encodes CDR1 SGHNT and CDR2 YYREEE (reference sequence). The CDR3, as DNA: TGTGCCAGCAGCTTGGAGGCAGGGGGTTATGTCACTGAAGCTTTCTTT. The encoded protein is CASSLEAGGYVTEAFF.

A word on this clone: The same CDR3 also results from other DNA sequences found in this sample. The J gene is TRBJ2-3, the V gene TRBV9, with D perhaps matching TRBD2 (6 bases). The CDR3 covers 15 residues. The V end lost 3 bases, the J end lost 0 bases, and 11 bases lay between the germline ends. Germline V gene data show CDR1 as SGDLS and CDR2 as YYNGEE. CDR3 sequence reads: CASSADGTSTDTQYF. In nucleotides, the CDR3 is TGTGCCAGCAGCGCCGACGGGACTAGCACAGATACGCAGTATTTT. The variable domain in full, completed from reference TRBV9 and TRBJ2-3, reads DSGVTQTPKHLITATGQRVTLRCSPRSGDLSVYWYQQSLDQGLQFLIQYYNGEERAKGNILERFSAQQFPDLHSELNLSSLELGDSALYFCASSADGTSTDTQYFGPGTRLTVL.

The CDR3 spells CASSVDAGENTEAFF. CDR3 in DNA: TGTGCCAGCAGCGTAGATGCAGGGGAGAACACTGAAGCTTTCTTT. This chain uses TRBV9 with TRBJ1-1; tentatively, D is TRBD1 (6 bases). CDR3 length: 15 residues. Germline assignment: CDR1 SGDLS and CDR2 YYNGEE. Trimming took off 0 bases at V and 1 base at J, with 10 bases between the two ends.

The V call is TRBV6-1, the J call TRBJ1-5; D is ambiguous. The CDR3 extends over 14 amino acids. Trimming left V 3 bases short and J 7 bases short, with 13 bases between. Germline values: CDR1 MNHNS, CDR2 SASEGT. CDR3 nucleotide sequence: TGTGCCAGCAGTGATCCCGCTGTAAGACAGCCCCAGCATTTT. Amino acids: CASSDPAVRQPQHF.

The V call is TRBV11-3, the J call TRBJ2-3; TRBD2 aligns across 11 bases. This CDR3 spans 16 amino acids. V was pared by 5 bases and J by 5 bases, with 9 bases of the junction left unmatched. Looked up from germline, CDR1 is SGHNT and CDR2 is YENEEA. As DNA, the CDR3 is TGTGCCAGCAGCCACTATACTAGCGGGGGAATAGATACGCAGTATTTT. It encodes CASSHYTSGGIDTQYF.

The chain carries TRBV5-6 and TRBJ1-3; 8 bases agree with TRBD1. After removal of 2 bases from V and 2 bases from J, the junction contained 6 bases not matched to a gene. The CDR3 consists of 16 residues. Germline values: CDR1 SGHDT, CDR2 YYEEEE. CDR3: CASSLQGGVTGNTIYF. CDR3 nucleotides: TGTGCCAGCAGCTTACAGGGGGGAGTTACTGGAAACACCATATATTTT.

This clone was recorded only once. This chain connects TRBV27 to TRBJ2-2; tentatively, D is TRBD2 (6 bases). CDR1 is MNHEY and CDR2 is SMNVEV in the germline V gene (reference sequence). V lost 3 bases and J 6 bases, leaving 11 bases between the germline ends. The CDR3 runs to 14 residues. Here the CDR3 DNA reads TGTGCCAGCAGTTTGGAGGGGCGAGCCGGGGAGCTGTTTTTT. It codes for CASSLEGRAGELFF.

The genes are TRBV5-6 and TRBJ2-7; D unclear. The V end was cut by 2 bases, the J end by 3 bases, with 12 bases between. This CDR3 contains 14 residues. Germline assignment: CDR1 SGHDT and CDR2 YYEEEE. CDR3 sequence reads: CASSFSGVDYEQYF. CDR3 sequence (DNA): TGTGCCAGCAGCTTTTCAGGAGTTGACTACGAGCAGTACTTC.

The gene calls are TRBV9 and TRBJ2-7, with TRBD2 identical over 8 bases. Germline V CDR1 and CDR2: SGDLS, YYNGEE. V trimming: 0 bases; J trimming: 1 base; junction bases outside the gene matches: 0. The CDR3 length is 14 residues. The CDR3 region is CASSVERESYEQYF. The CDR3 bases are TGTGCCAGCAGCGTAGAGCGGGAGTCCTACGAGCAGTACTTC.

The V and J genes are TRBV11-2 and TRBJ1-1; 7 positions match TRBD1. Looked up from germline, CDR1 is SGHAT and CDR2 is FQNNGV. J gave up 0 bases and V 4 bases, and 5 bases lay outside the gene matches. The CDR3 contains 15 residues. CDR3 sequence: CASSSRQGMNTEAFF. Written as DNA, the CDR3 is TGTGCCAGCAGCTCCCGACAGGGCATGAACACTGAAGCTTTCTTT.

The gene calls are TRBV12-5 and TRBJ2-1, with TRBD2 matching over 7 bases. V was pared by 3 bases and J by 4 bases, with 6 bases of the junction left unmatched. The germline CDR1 and CDR2 sequences are LGHNT and FRNRAP. The CDR3 has 15 residues. CDR3 in DNA: TGTGCTAGTGGTTTTTGGGAGGGCCGGTACAATGAGCAGTTCTTC. Its protein is CASGFWEGRYNEQFF.

This clone was detected once. CDR3 DNA sequence: TGTGCCAGCAGCTCCGGGAGGGTCGGTGACTATGGCTACACCTTC. This encodes CASSSGRVGDYGYTF. The chain couples TRBV7-9 to TRBJ1-2; D uncertain. The V gene lost 4 bases and the J gene lost 3 bases, with 15 bases spanning the gap. This CDR3 is 15 amino acids long. The germline gives CDR1 SEHNR, CDR2 FQNEAQ (reference sequence).

This clone was counted once. The chain joins TRBV7-2 to TRBJ2-7, with D possibly matching TRBD2 (6 bases). This CDR3 is built from 16 residues. The germline V gene encodes CDR1 SGHTA and CDR2 FQGNSA. V lost 3 bases to trimming and J lost 3 bases, with 18 bases between them. The CDR3 coding sequence is TGTGCCAGCAGCTTCCGGGGGAGAGGGGCGTACTACGAGCAGTACTTC. Protein: CASSFRGRGAYYEQYF.

The gene calls are TRBV4-3 and TRBJ2-2, with D perhaps matching TRBD1 (6 bases). The germline V gene encodes CDR1 LGHNA and CDR2 YSLEER. Deletions cut 1 base from V and 6 bases from J, with 15 bases between. The CDR3 loop spans 16 amino acids. For the CDR3, the DNA is TGCGCCAGCAGCCAAGGCCTAATACAGGGACCCGGGGAGCTGTTTTTT. Translation: CASSQGLIQGPGELFF.

CDR3 sequence: CASSVRMGGETQYF. As DNA, the CDR3 is TGCGCCAGCAGCGTACGCATGGGTGGGGAGACCCAGTACTTC. The genes are TRBV4-1 and TRBJ2-5; D remains unclear. Germline CDR1 reads MGHRA; CDR2 reads YSYEKL. V lost 5 bases and J lost 5, with 15 bases in between. The CDR3 is made up of 14 amino acids.

The genes are TRBV4-1 and TRBJ1-2; a possible D gene is TRBD1 (6 bases). This CDR3 spans 14 amino acids. With 7 bases removed from V and 6 bases from J, the gap between germline ends came to 18 bases. Germline V gene sequence: CDR1 MGHRA, CDR2 YSYEKL. CDR3 sequence: CASKETGSGDGYTF. CDR3 DNA sequence: TGCGCCAGCAAGGAAACAGGGTCTGGGGATGGCTACACCTTC.

This chain connects TRBV2 to TRBJ2-7; D is uncertain. V dropped 2 bases and J dropped 3 bases, with 11 bases sitting between them. From germline, CDR1 is SNHLY and CDR2 FYNNEI. This CDR3 has 14 residues. In nucleotides, the CDR3 is TGTGCCAGCAGTGAAAATGGTGGCAACTACGAGCAGTACTTC. Residues: CASSENGGNYEQYF.

The chain recombines TRBV7-9 with TRBJ2-2; either TRBD1 or TRBD2 may fit D (5 bases each). CDR1 and CDR2 from the germline V gene are SEHNR and FQNEAQ (reference sequence). This CDR3 comprises 15 residues. V gave up 2 bases and J gave up 4 bases, with 11 bases separating them. The CDR3 sequence is CASSLTTAATGELFF. CDR3 nucleotide sequence: TGTGCCAGCAGCTTAACGACAGCGGCCACCGGGGAGCTGTTTTTT.

The gene calls are TRBV5-1 and TRBJ2-7, with 12 bases fitting TRBD1. The V and J ends lost 7 bases and 5 bases, in that order; junction bases with no gene match: 10. CDR3 size: 15 residues. The germline V gene has CDR1 SGHRS and CDR2 YFSETQ. This CDR3 is CASGPGQGAVHEQYF. The CDR3 coding sequence is TGCGCCAGCGGCCCGGGACAGGGGGCTGTCCACGAGCAGTACTTC.

The chain links TRBV28 to TRBJ1-1, with no clear D. Trimming removed 5 bases at V and 4 bases at J, with 5 bases between. This CDR3 spans 11 amino acids. Germline V CDR1 and CDR2: MDHEN, SYDVKM. The CDR3 DNA reads TGTGCCAGCAGTGAGCTCACTGAAGCTTTCTTT. Residues: CASSELTEAFF.

J is TRBJ1-2 and V is TRBV29-1; 7 bases fit TRBD1. Germline V lookup: CDR1 SQVTM, CDR2 ANQGSEA. The CDR3 length is 13 residues. V trimming: 5 bases; J trimming: 0 bases; junction bases outside the gene matches: 3. DNA of the CDR3: TGCAGCGTTTGGACAGGTCCTAACTATGGCTACACCTTC. This gives the protein CSVWTGPNYGYTF. Drawing the rest from reference TRBV29-1 and TRBJ1-2, the complete variable domain is SAVISQKPSRDICQRGTSLTIQCQVDSQVTMMFWYRQQPGQSLTLIATANQGSEATYESGFVIDKFPISRPNLTFSTLTVSNMSPEDSSIYLCSVWTGPNYGYTFGSGTRLTVV.

This chain uses TRBV7-9 with TRBJ2-3; D gene unclear. This CDR3 has 12 residues. Germline V gives CDR1 SEHNR, CDR2 FQNEAQ (reference sequence). Between the trimmed V and J ends, which lost 2 bases and 7 bases, there was a span of 7 bases. The CDR3 coding sequence is TGTGCCAGCAGCTTAATAACACATACGCAGTATTTT. The encoded protein is CASSLITHTQYF.

The rearrangement links TRBV9 to TRBJ2-7; no clear D. Trimming removed 4 bases at V and 3 bases at J, with 8 bases between. This CDR3 spans 12 amino acids. Germline assignment: CDR1 SGDLS and CDR2 YYNGEE. Written as DNA, the CDR3 is TGTGCCAGCAGCCCGAACGGCTACGAGCAGTACTTC. This gives the protein CASSPNGYEQYF.

This chain links TRBV10-2 with TRBJ2-5, with 7 bases fitting TRBD2. This CDR3 has 13 amino acids. Per the germline V gene, CDR1 is WSHSY and CDR2 is SAAADI. J was trimmed by 5 bases and V by 8 bases; bases with no gene match: 8. CDR3 DNA sequence: TGCGCCAGCCGACCGGGGGGTCTGGAGACCCAGTACTTC. This gives the protein CASRPGGLETQYF.

CDR3 amino acids: CASSMSYEQYF. CDR3 nucleotides: TGTGCCAGCAGCATGTCCTACGAGCAGTACTTC. This sequence joins TRBV11-2 and TRBJ2-7; D unresolved. The CDR3 covers 11 residues. V was trimmed by 5 bases and J by 1 base, leaving 3 bases between them. In germline, CDR1 is SGHAT, CDR2 FQNNGV.

The chain links TRBV28 to TRBJ1-1; D unresolved. Germline CDR1 MDHEN, CDR2 SYDVKM. The CDR3 spans 14 residues. Trimming left V 0 bases short and J 3 bases short, with 8 bases between. CDR3 residues: CASSLWGSDTEAFF. CDR3 in DNA: TGTGCCAGCAGTTTATGGGGTAGCGACACTGAAGCTTTCTTT. The full variable domain, completed using reference TRBV28 and TRBJ1-1, is DVKVTQSSRYLVKRTGEKVFLECVQDMDHENMFWYRQDPGLGLRLIYFSYDVKMKEKGDIPEGYSVSREKKERFSLILESASTNQTSMYLCASSLWGSDTEAFFGQGTRLTVV.

The gene calls are TRBV27 and TRBJ2-2, with D hard to call. CDR3 length: 13 residues. The germline V gene encodes CDR1 MNHEY and CDR2 SMNVEV (reference sequence). With 6 bases removed from V and 8 bases from J, the gap between germline ends came to 13 bases. The CDR3 is CASSQAGRGELFF. The CDR3 nucleotides read TGTGCCAGCAGCCAAGCTGGTCGGGGGGAGCTGTTTTTT.

The rearrangement links TRBV27 to TRBJ1-5, with 8 bases identical to TRBD1. The CDR3 spans 17 residues. Per the germline V gene, CDR1 is MNHEY and CDR2 is SMNVEV (reference sequence). After removal of 5 bases from V and 1 base from J, the junction contained 10 bases not matched to a gene. CDR3 coding DNA: TGTGCCAGCAGTATTTTTTCGGACAGGGAGAGCAATCAGCCCCAGCATTTT. It specifies CASSIFSDRESNQPQHF.

This sequence joins TRBV30 and TRBJ2-3; 7 bases line up with TRBD1. Trimming at V came to 8 bases and at J to 2 bases, leaving 13 bases not matched to a gene. Germline V gene lookup returns CDR1 GTSNPN and CDR2 SVGIG (reference sequence). The CDR3 extends over 15 amino acids. CDR3 region: CAGGRPTGNTDTQYF. The DNA for the CDR3 is TGTGCCGGCGGACGGCCGACAGGGAACACAGATACGCAGTATTTT.

The chain is built from TRBV28 and TRBJ1-5, with unresolved D. V lost 2 bases and J lost 4, with 15 bases in between. This CDR3 spans 16 amino acids. Germline V gives CDR1 MDHEN, CDR2 SYDVKM. CDR3 bases: TGTGCCAGCAGTTTAACTCGCCAGCCACTTAATCAGCCCCAGCATTTT. Translated: CASSLTRQPLNQPQHF.